The 4 T cell receptor beta chains below come from one sample, sequenced in a study of T cell clones after liver transplantation (dated by TCRdb to about 2019). Libraries came from the immunoSEQ multiplex PCR assay. TCRdb carries this immuneACCESS record with in-frame sequences only. Its versions omit some clonotypes, under half of them owing to an unresolved V gene in the studies checked, with the rest unexplained. In this sample the table shows fewer than 65,000 clones, approximately 87% of which occur a single time. The biggest ten clones account for 13% to 15% of the sample. The specimen was CD8+ T cells from blood, collected 12 months after liver transplant. The origin of the receptors is a human patient who received a liver transplant. Following a transplant, a fraction of the T cells may be traceable to the graft donor.

The rearrangement joins TRBV6-1 to TRBJ2-7; maybe TRBD2 (6 bases). CDR3 length: 14 amino acids. Per the germline V gene, CDR1 is MNHNS and CDR2 is SASEGT. Trimming took 4 bases from V and 3 from J, leaving 13 bases between them. CDR3 DNA: TGTGCCAGCAGTGGCGCCGGGAGCTACTACGAGCAGTACTTC. Encoded protein: CASSGAGSYYEQYF.

With respect to this clone: One junction end does not reproduce the germline sequence, and a read error may be involved. This chain connects TRBV27 to TRBJ2-3; D is unresolved. This CDR3 has 16 amino acids. Germline V gene lookup returns CDR1 MNHEY and CDR2 SMNVEV (reference sequence). CDR3 residues: CASSLTRSSPTNTQYF. DNA for the CDR3: TGTGCCAGCAGTTTAACCCGAAGCAGCCCCACAAATACGCAGTATTTT.

The rearrangement links TRBV7-9 to TRBJ1-1; 7 bases are a match to TRBD1. Germline CDR1 reads SEHNR; CDR2 reads FQNEAQ (reference sequence). V shed 4 bases and J 6 bases; nucleotides not matched to a gene: 11. CDR3 size: 15 residues. The CDR3 bases are TGTGCCAGCAGCTCAAACGCACAGGGGATCCCTGAAGCTTTCTTT. The encoded protein is CASSSNAQGIPEAFF.

This clone was counted a few times. The V and J genes are TRBV4-1 and TRBJ2-1; the D is unclear. This CDR3 contains 12 residues. The germline gives CDR1 MGHRA, CDR2 YSYEKL. Trimming removed 0 bases from V and 8 bases from J, with 5 bases in between. The chain's CDR3 is CASSQDRYEQFF. CDR3 nucleotides: TGCGCCAGCAGCCAAGATCGGTATGAGCAGTTCTTC.